A selection of T cell receptor beta chains follows, all from one sample in a study of control samples from healthy donors and cancer patients. Repertoires were generated with immunoSEQ multiplex PCR, while TCRdb's copy carries only in-frame clones and drops some. The sample yields approximately 110,000 clones, 90% seen once. The sample was blood. These receptors all stem from a human donor in good health. The donor label of this sample is uncertain. Both conserved end residues are part of each CDR3. Each record gives: V gene, J gene, D gene, clone size, CDR3 DNA, CDR3 protein. D genes are given only for firm matches. A clone size is listed for some rows: how often the clone was seen (once, few, many), or a class if it is expanded.

>TRBV6-5|TRBJ2-4|-|-
TGTGCCAGCACCCAGAACTACGGGAAAAACATTCAGTACTTC
CASTQNYGKNIQYF
>TRBV7-8|TRBJ1-5|-|-
TGTGCCAGCAGCTTAGACAGTCGGATACAGCCCCAGCATTTT
CASSLDSRIQPQHF
>TRBV19|TRBJ2-1|-|-
TGTGCCAGTGCTAAGGGGGGGGAGTCCTACAATGAGCAGTTCTTC
CASAKGGESYNEQFF
>TRBV9|TRBJ1-6|TRBD1|-
TGTGCCAGCAGCGCCGGACAGGGGCCTAATTCACCCCTCCACTTT
CASSAGQGPNSPLHF
>TRBV3-1/TRBV3-2|TRBJ2-1|TRBD2|-
TGTGCCAGCAGCCCAAATAGCGGGGGGGGAAATGAGCAGTTCTTC
CASSPNSGGGNEQFF
>TRBV2|TRBJ2-7|TRBD1|once
TGTGCCAGCAGAGAGGGGACAGGGGCCTACGAGCAGTACTTC
CASREGTGAYEQYF
>TRBV2|TRBJ1-1|-|-
TGTGCCAGCCTTGGAGAGTGGGGCACTGAAGCTTTCTTT
CASLGEWGTEAFF
>TRBV28|TRBJ1-2|-|-
TGTGCCAGCAGCCTTATTCCCGATGGCTACACCTTC
CASSLIPDGYTF
>TRBV24-1|TRBJ2-1|TRBD2|-
TGTGCCACCAGTGATAGCGGGGAGTACAATGAGCAGTTCTTC
CATSDSGEYNEQFF
>TRBV10-2|TRBJ1-5|TRBD1|-
TGCGCCAGCAGACACCGGGACAGGGGCCATCAGCCCCAGCATTTT
CASRHRDRGHQPQHF
>TRBV7-2|TRBJ2-3|TRBD2|-
TGTGCCAGCAGCTTAGTCGGCGGGGGTGGGTCTACGCAGTATTTT
CASSLVGGGGSTQYF
>TRBV19|TRBJ2-4|-|once
TGTGCCAGTAGTATGACAGGAACGAAAGACATTCAGTACTTC
CASSMTGTKDIQYF
>TRBV27|TRBJ2-2|TRBD2|-
TGTGCCAGCAGTTTGGGGCTGTTGGGACTAGGGCAGTATGCCGGGGAGCTGTTTTTT
CASSLGLLGLGQYAGELFF
>TRBV16|TRBJ1-1|-|-
TGTGCCAGCAGCCAATCGACGGGGGGGCGACGAGCTTTCTTT
CASSQSTGGRRAFF
>TRBV11-2|TRBJ1-6|-|-
TGTGCCAGCAGCTTCCGCCGGTCGAATTCACCCCTCCACTTT
CASSFRRSNSPLHF
>TRBV11-2|TRBJ2-1|-|-
TGTGCCAGCAGCTTAGAGTGGGACGAGCAGTTCTTC
CASSLEWDEQFF
>TRBV18|TRBJ2-1|-|-
TGTGCCAGCTCACAGGGGTTCGATGAGCAGTTCTTC
CASSQGFDEQFF
>TRBV5-5|TRBJ2-5|TRBD2|-
TGTGCCAGCAGCTCGACGTCGAGCGGGGGGGCCGGAGAGACCCAGTACTTC
CASSSTSSGGAGETQYF
>TRBV6-2/TRBV6-3|TRBJ1-5|-|-
TGTGCCAGCAGTTACCCTCAGGGGCGGAGGCCGTATCAGCCCCAGCATTTT
CASSYPQGRRPYQPQHF
>TRBV19|TRBJ1-1|-|-
TGTGCCAGTAGTCCAAGAGCGGAACGTACTGAAGCTTTCTTT
CASSPRAERTEAFF
>TRBV4-3|TRBJ1-4|-|once
TGCGCCAGCAGCCATGGGGTATACCGTGAAGAACTGTTTTTT
CASSHGVYREELFF
>TRBV28|TRBJ2-1|-|-
TGTGCCAGCAGTTTTCCCCTCCAAAGCTCCTACAATGAGCAGTTCTTC
CASSFPLQSSYNEQFF
>TRBV6-1|TRBJ1-4|-|-
TGTGCCAGCAGTGAACGGACGTTATATTCAGACAGCTTCGTTCTGGGAAAACTGTTTTTT
CASSERTLYSDSFVLGKLFF
>TRBV9|TRBJ1-3|-|-
TGTGCCAGCAGCGTAGGACCGGGCTCTGGAAACACCATATATTTT
CASSVGPGSGNTIYF
>TRBV11-2|TRBJ1-5|-|-
TGTGCCAGCAGCTTAGGTGGGTCCTTATATCAGCCCCAGCATTTT
CASSLGGSLYQPQHF
>TRBV27|TRBJ2-1|-|-
TGTGCCAGCAGTGTTACAGGACGGGGAGGTCACAATGAGCAGTTCTTC
CASSVTGRGGHNEQFF
>TRBV5-1|TRBJ2-7|-|-
TGCGCCAGCAGCTTGGGTTCGACAGCGTCTACCTACGAGCAGTACTTC
CASSLGSTASTYEQYF
>TRBV19|TRBJ2-2|-|-
TGTGCCAGTAGTATCGCGACTAACACCGGGGAGCTGTTTTTT
CASSIATNTGELFF
>TRBV7-2|TRBJ1-5|-|-
TGTGCCAGCAGCGGACAGTCCAATCAGCCCCAGCATTTT
CASSGQSNQPQHF
>TRBV6-5|TRBJ1-4|-|-
TGTGCCAGCGGGGACCGAAAACTGTTTTTT
CASGDRKLFF
>TRBV6-5|TRBJ2-1|-|-
TGTGCCAGCAGGCGAGGGGGGCCCGGCAATGAGCAGTTCTTC
CASRRGGPGNEQFF
>TRBV18|TRBJ1-2|-|-
TGTGCCAGCTCACCGACGGCACAGGGATCTAACTATGGCTACACCTTC
CASSPTAQGSNYGYTF
>TRBV28|TRBJ2-7|TRBD1|-
TGTGCCAGCACAAATCAAGGGACAGGGATCTACGAGCAGTACTTC
CASTNQGTGIYEQYF
>TRBV11-2|TRBJ2-3|TRBD2|-
TGTGCCAGCAGCTTCACGGGGGGGTGGGTAGATACGCAGTATTTT
CASSFTGGWVDTQYF
>TRBV7-9|TRBJ2-1|TRBD1|few
TGTGCCAGCAGCCCGACAGGGTTCTCCTACAATGAGCAGTTCTTC
CASSPTGFSYNEQFF
>TRBV19|TRBJ2-5|-|once
TGTGCCAGTAAAATAGGAGAGACCCAGTACTTC
CASKIGETQYF
>TRBV6-5|TRBJ1-2|TRBD1|-
TGTGCCAGCAGGCGTGACAGGGATCTAAACTATGGCTACACCTTC
CASRRDRDLNYGYTF
>TRBV9|TRBJ1-1|-|-
TGTGCCAGCAGCGTACTATCGGGGAGTCAGACTGAAGCTTTCTTT
CASSVLSGSQTEAFF
>TRBV21-1|TRBJ1-4|-|-
TGTGCCAGCAGCAAAAGGGGCAGGGCTGATGAAAAACTGTTTTTT
CASSKRGRADEKLFF
>TRBV18|TRBJ2-7|TRBD1|-
TGTGCCAGCTCACCGACCGGGACAGGGGGCTGGAGGGAGCAGTACTTC
CASSPTGTGGWREQYF
>TRBV4-3|TRBJ2-6|TRBD1|few
TGCGCCAGCAGCCAAGATACAGGGGGATTAGGGGCCAACGTCCTGACTTTC
CASSQDTGGLGANVLTF
>TRBV10-3|TRBJ1-6|-|-
TGTGCCATCGGGGGGAGGGGGAATTCACCCCTCCACTTT
CAIGGRGNSPLHF
>TRBV5-1|TRBJ2-2|-|-
TGCGCCAGCAGCTTCAATCCCCCAGGGGCCGGGGAGCTGTTTTTT
CASSFNPPGAGELFF
>TRBV6-1|TRBJ2-1|TRBD2|-
TGTGCCAGCAGTGAGTTGACTAGCGGGGGGGCTTATGAGCAGTTCTTC
CASSELTSGGAYEQFF